The 7 T cell receptor beta chains below come from one sample, sequenced in a study of PD-1 blockade in classical Hodgkin lymphoma. Profiled with immunoSEQ multiplex PCR; TCRdb holds only in-frame clones, not every one. Of 40,000 to 65,000 clones in the sample, over 70% were seen once. Every patient was affected by relapse after autologous stem cell transplantation, while exposure to brentuximab vedotin was not uniform. The specimen was peripheral blood mononuclear cells (PBMCs), collected at baseline. The receptors originated from a human donor with classical Hodgkin lymphoma.

The V call is TRBV11-3, the J call TRBJ1-1, with 7 positions matching TRBD1. J was trimmed by 7 bases and V by 5 bases; bases with no gene match: 4. Germline loops: CDR1 SGHNT, CDR2 YENEEA. The CDR3 contains 12 residues. The CDR3 spells CASSAGGGEAFF. The CDR3 DNA follows: TGTGCCAGCAGCGCAGGGGGTGGTGAAGCTTTCTTT.

This clone was picked up one time. The chain carries TRBV18 and TRBJ1-1; D is perhaps TRBD1 (5 bases). The germline V gene encodes CDR1 KGHSH and CDR2 LQKENI. This CDR3 spans 13 amino acids. V lost 5 bases and J lost 1, with 8 bases in between. This CDR3 reads CASSRGANTEAFF. CDR3 nucleotides: TGTGCCAGCTCAAGAGGGGCGAACACTGAAGCTTTCTTT.

V and J are TRBV2 and TRBJ2-1, with TRBD2 as a possible D gene (6 bases). V was cut by 7 bases and J by 9 bases, with 19 bases left in between. The CDR3 extends over 14 amino acids. The germline gives CDR1 SNHLY, CDR2 FYNNEI. CDR3 sequence reads: CASIRDSGTGEQFF. The DNA of the CDR3 is TGTGCCAGCATCCGGGACTCTGGAACTGGTGAGCAGTTCTTC.

This clone came up once. At one end, the junction sequence differs from germline, possibly due to a read error. V usage is TRBV29-1 and J usage is TRBJ2-5; the D gene is possibly TRBD2 (7 bases). Germline-derived CDR1 and CDR2 are SQVTM and ANQGSEA. The CDR3 loop spans 12 amino acids. The CDR3, as DNA: TGCAGCGTGGAAGGGGGGGCAGAGACCCAGTACTTC. It codes for CSVEGGAETQYF.

The gene calls are TRBV6-5 and TRBJ1-2; D uncertain. Germline V gives CDR1 MNHEY, CDR2 SVGAGI. V gave up 5 bases and J gave up 3 bases, with 16 bases separating them. The CDR3 is made up of 15 amino acids. CDR3 region: CASSPRRGTDYGYTF. The DNA of the CDR3 is TGTGCCAGCAGTCCGAGGCGGGGAACAGACTATGGCTACACCTTC.

The chain is built from TRBV30 and TRBJ2-1; perhaps TRBD2 as D (6 bases). Germline V gene sequence: CDR1 GTSNPN, CDR2 SVGIG (reference sequence). V lost 2 bases and J 6 bases, leaving 17 bases between the germline ends. The CDR3 spans 15 residues. The chain's CDR3 is CAWSFFSGLSNEQFF. CDR3 coding DNA: TGTGCCTGGAGTTTCTTTTCGGGACTGAGCAATGAGCAGTTCTTC.

The chain recombines TRBV11-2 with TRBJ1-2; maybe TRBD1 (5 bases). V was trimmed by 4 bases and J by 0 bases, leaving 12 bases between them. This CDR3 comprises 15 residues. In germline, CDR1 is SGHAT, CDR2 FQNNGV. In DNA, the CDR3 is TGTGCCAGCAGCTCGCCATTCAGGGCTAACTATGGCTACACCTTC. This sequence encodes CASSSPFRANYGYTF.